This T cell receptor (beta chain) is from a study of cytomegalovirus exposure and HLA in healthy donors. Study-wide context: Earlier work reported 110 million or so unique TCR beta sequences from 180 million or so T cells. About four fifths of 350 to 400 genotyped donors fell in the Caucasian-associated ancestry cluster. Whole-study results and caveats: In a later analysis, TCR association rates varied by HLA locus: DRB1 most, HLA-C fewest. Because they were indistinguishable, some V segments, including TRBV6-2 and TRBV6-3, were excluded.

PCR primers comprised 60 Vbeta and 13 Jbeta primers. Clones were read by immunoSEQ multiplex PCR, and TCRdb kept only the in-frame ones, dropping some. There are approximately 160,000 clones in the sample; roughly 75% occur only once, and over 4% lies in the top ten. Turning to this clone: Antigen unknown.

Germline V gene sequence: CDR1 PRHDT, CDR2 FYEKMQ (reference sequence). The CDR3 covers 13 residues. V was pared by 8 bases and J by 6 bases, with 17 bases between. The clonotype was recovered from a male donor in good health and CMV-seronegative. The V gene is TRBV13, the J gene TRBJ2-7; tentative D call: TRBD2 (5 bases). Sequencing input: PBMCs. CDR3 coding DNA: TGTGCCAGCGCGAGGGTGATGAAGGGCGAGCAGTACTTC. Amino acid sequence: CASARVMKGEQYF.